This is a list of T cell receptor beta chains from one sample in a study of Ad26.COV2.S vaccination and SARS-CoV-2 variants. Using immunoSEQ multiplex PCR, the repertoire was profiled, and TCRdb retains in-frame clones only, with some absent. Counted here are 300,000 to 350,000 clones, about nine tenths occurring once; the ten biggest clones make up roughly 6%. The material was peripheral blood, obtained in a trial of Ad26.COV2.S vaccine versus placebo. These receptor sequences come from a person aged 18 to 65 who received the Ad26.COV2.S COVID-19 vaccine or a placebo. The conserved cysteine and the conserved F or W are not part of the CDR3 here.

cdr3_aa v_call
ASSSQQGGPTDTQY TRBV27
ASSLVQLGVGELF TRBV27
ASRNKTASYEQY TRBV27
ASSLDSWGEKLF TRBV5-8
ASSDTRRNLEAF TRBV25-1
ASSSPTWGLAGGGETQY TRBV7-2
ASSAGEGYT TRBV12-3/TRBV12-4
ASSQKRGLSIETQY TRBV13
ACRQGLNTEAF TRBV30
ASSSPGRSTGELF TRBV5-6
ASRNRGRDYGYT TRBV7-2
ASSLFPLAGGLLTNNEQF TRBV27
ASSPDGLYGYT TRBV18
ASSSLYNEQF TRBV5-1
ASSPDNYGYT TRBV27
ASSYSTAGEAF TRBV6-5
SVDQGAIVGEQF TRBV29-1
ASSAGTSSNSPLH TRBV9
ASSQESLAHQETQY TRBV13
ASGLVTGGRNTEAF TRBV12-5
ASSTRSGQGLNSPLH TRBV7-9
ASSEGLLAGVTGELF TRBV2
ASSTRRGGLAGPNTGELF TRBV9
AAGGGVNYGYT TRBV6-5
ASTSGLAGTSEQY TRBV19
ASSSKGLGDTEAF TRBV14
AWSVSPNTEAF TRBV30
ASSLEPAAYEQY TRBV7-9
ASSEGRGGIQPQH TRBV6-1
ASSQVTRANEQF TRBV3-1/TRBV3-2
ASGRQGATEAF TRBV4-1
ASSPGQQPNQPQH TRBV7-9
ASSPPSLSDNEQF TRBV27
ASSLADGTTGGYT TRBV7-6
SVLPGSTAEAF TRBV29-1
ASSQDGEWNTEAF TRBV3-1/TRBV3-2
ASSFPDQPQH TRBV27
ASSDSPGTTGGEQY TRBV10-2
ASSFRENYGYT TRBV27
ASSVETGVGYGYT TRBV9
ATSPDQVRGQPQH TRBV15
ASSQGVKETQY TRBV4-3
ASSLGGLGGEKLF TRBV13
ASSQEFYSGANVLT TRBV4-3
ASSELQDNEQF TRBV6-1
ASSYYGSSRGNEQF TRBV6-2/TRBV6-3
ASSHRTDAPLH TRBV11-3
ASRDRGYNEQF TRBV19
ASSQELGELSGANVLT TRBV3-1/TRBV3-2